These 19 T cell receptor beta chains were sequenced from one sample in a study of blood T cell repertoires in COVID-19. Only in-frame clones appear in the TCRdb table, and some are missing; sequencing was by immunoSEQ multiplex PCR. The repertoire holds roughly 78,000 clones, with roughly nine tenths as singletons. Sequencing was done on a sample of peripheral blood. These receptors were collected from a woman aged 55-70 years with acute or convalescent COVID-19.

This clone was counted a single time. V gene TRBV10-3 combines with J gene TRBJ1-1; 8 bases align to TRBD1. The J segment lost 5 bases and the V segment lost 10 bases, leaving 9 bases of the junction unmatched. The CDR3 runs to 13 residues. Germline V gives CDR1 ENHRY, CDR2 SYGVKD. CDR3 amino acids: CASTQGARTEAFF. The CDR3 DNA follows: TGTGCCAGCACGCAGGGGGCTCGGACTGAAGCTTTCTTT.

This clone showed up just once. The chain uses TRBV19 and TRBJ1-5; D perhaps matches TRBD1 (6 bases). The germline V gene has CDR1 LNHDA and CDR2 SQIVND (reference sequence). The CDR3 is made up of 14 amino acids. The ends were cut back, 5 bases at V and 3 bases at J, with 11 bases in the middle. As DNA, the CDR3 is TGTGCCAGTAGTCCGACAGGTCCCAATCAGCCCCAGCATTTT. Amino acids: CASSPTGPNQPQHF.

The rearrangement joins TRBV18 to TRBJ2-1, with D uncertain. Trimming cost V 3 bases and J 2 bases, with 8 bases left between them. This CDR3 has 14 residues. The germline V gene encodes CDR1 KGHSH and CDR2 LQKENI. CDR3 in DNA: TGTGCCAGCTCACCCGGCGGTACCTACAATGAGCAGTTCTTC. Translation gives CASSPGGTYNEQFF.

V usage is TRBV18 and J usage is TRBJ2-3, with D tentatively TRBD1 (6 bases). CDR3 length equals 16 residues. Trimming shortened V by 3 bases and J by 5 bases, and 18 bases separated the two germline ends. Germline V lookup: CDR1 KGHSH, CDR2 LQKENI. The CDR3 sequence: CASSPTGTFFLDTQYF. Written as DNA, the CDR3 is TGTGCCAGCTCACCTACCGGGACATTCTTTCTAGATACGCAGTATTTT. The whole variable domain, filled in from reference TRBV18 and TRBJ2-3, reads NAGVMQNPRHLVRRRGQEARLRCSPMKGHSHVYWYRQLPEEGLKFMVYLQKENIIDESGMPKERFSAEFPKEGPSILRIQQVVRGDSAAYFCASSPTGTFFLDTQYFGPGTRLTVL.

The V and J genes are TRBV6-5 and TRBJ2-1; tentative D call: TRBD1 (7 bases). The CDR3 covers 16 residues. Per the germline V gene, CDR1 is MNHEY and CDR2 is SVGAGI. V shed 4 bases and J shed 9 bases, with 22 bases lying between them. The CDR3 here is CASSSSNRGKGLEQFF. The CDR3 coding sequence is TGTGCCAGCAGTTCCTCTAACAGGGGAAAGGGACTTGAGCAGTTCTTC.

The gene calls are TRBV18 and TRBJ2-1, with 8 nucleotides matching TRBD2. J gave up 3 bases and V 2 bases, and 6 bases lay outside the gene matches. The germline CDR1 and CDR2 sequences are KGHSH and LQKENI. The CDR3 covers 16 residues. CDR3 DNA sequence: TGTGCCAGCTCACCAAATAGCGGGGCTATCTACAATGAGCAGTTCTTC. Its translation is CASSPNSGAIYNEQFF.

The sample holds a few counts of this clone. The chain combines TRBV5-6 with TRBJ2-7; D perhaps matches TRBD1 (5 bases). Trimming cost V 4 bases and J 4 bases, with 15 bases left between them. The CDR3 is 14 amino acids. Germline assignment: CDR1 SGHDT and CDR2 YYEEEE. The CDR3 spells CASSDSPVRYEQYF. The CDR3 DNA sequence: TGTGCCAGCAGCGACAGTCCGGTACGGTACGAGCAGTACTTC. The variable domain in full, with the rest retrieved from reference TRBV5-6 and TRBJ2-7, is DAGVTQSPTHLIKTRGQQVTLRCSPKSGHDTVSWYQQALGQGPQFIFQYYEEEERQRGNFPDRFSGHQFPNYSSELNVNALLLGDSALYLCASSDSPVRYEQYFGPGTRLTVT.

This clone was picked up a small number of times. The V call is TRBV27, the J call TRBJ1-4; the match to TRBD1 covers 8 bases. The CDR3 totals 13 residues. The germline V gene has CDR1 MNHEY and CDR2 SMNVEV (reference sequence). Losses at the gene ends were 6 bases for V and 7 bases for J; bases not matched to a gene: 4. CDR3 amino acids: CASRATGAEKLFF. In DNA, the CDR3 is TGTGCCAGCAGAGCGACAGGGGCTGAAAAACTGTTTTTT. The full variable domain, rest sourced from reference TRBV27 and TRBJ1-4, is EAQVTQNPRYLITVTGKKLTVTCSQNMNHEYMSWYRQDPGLGLRQIYYSMNVEVTDKGDVPEGYKVSRKEKRNFPLILESPSPNQTSLYFCASRATGAEKLFFGSGTQLSVL.

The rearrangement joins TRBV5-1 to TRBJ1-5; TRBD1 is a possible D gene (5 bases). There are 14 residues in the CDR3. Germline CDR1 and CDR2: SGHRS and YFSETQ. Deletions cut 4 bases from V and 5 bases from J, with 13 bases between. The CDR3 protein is CASSVGQGDQPQHF. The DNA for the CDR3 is TGCGCCAGCAGCGTTGGACAAGGAGATCAGCCCCAGCATTTT. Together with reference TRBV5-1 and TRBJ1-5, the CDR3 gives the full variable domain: KAGVTQTPRYLIKTRGQQVTLSCSPISGHRSVSWYQQTPGQGLQFLFEYFSETQRNKGNFPGRFSGRQFSNSRSEMNVSTLELGDSALYLCASSVGQGDQPQHFGDGTRLSIL.

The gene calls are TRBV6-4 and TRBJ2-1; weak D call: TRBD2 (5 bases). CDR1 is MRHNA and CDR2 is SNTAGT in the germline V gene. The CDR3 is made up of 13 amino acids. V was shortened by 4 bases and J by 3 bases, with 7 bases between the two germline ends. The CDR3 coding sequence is TGTGCCAGCAGTGTCCGGGACTACAATGAGCAGTTCTTC. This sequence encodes CASSVRDYNEQFF.

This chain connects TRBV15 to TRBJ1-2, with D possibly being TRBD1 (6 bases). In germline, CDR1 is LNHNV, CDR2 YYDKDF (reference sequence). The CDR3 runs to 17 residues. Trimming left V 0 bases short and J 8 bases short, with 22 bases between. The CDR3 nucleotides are TGTGCCACCAGCAGAGATGGGTTTACAACAGGGCGGTCAGGCTACACCTTC. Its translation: CATSRDGFTTGRSGYTF.

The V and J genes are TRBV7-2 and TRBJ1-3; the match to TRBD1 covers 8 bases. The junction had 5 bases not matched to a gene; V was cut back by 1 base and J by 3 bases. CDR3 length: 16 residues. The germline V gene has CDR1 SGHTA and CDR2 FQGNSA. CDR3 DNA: TGTGCCAGCAGCTTAGTATCCGGGACAGGTGGAAACACCATATATTTT. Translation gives CASSLVSGTGGNTIYF.

The CDR3 bases are TGCAGCGTTGAGAGACAGGGCCTGGGTGAGCAGTACTTC. This codes for CSVERQGLGEQYF. The genes are TRBV29-1 and TRBJ2-7, with 7 bases aligning to TRBD1. The CDR3 is made up of 13 amino acids. CDR1 SQVTM and CDR2 ANQGSEA come from the germline V gene. Trimming removed 3 bases from V and 7 bases from J; junction bases left unmatched: 9.

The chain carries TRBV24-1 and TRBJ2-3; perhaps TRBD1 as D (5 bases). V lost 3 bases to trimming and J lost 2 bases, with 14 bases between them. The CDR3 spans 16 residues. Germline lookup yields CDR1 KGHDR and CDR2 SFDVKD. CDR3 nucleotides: TGTGCCACCAGTGATACGACAGTAAACCCCACAGATACGCAGTATTTT. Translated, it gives CATSDTTVNPTDTQYF.

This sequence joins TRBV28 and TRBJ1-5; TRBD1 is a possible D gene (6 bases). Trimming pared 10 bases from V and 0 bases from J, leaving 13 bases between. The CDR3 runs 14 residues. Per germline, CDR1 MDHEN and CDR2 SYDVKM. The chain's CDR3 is CATQGLNSNQPQHF. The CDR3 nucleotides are TGTGCCACCCAGGGGCTAAATAGCAATCAGCCCCAGCATTTT.

CDR3 sequence reads: CASSQGVRADETQYF. CDR3 DNA sequence: TGTGCCAGCAGCCAAGGGGTACGAGCGGACGAGACCCAGTACTTC. The rearrangement joins TRBV3-1 (or the pseudogene TRBV3-2) to TRBJ2-5, with D perhaps matching TRBD2 (5 bases). This CDR3 has 15 amino acids. Germline CDR1 LGHDT, CDR2 YNNKEL (reference sequence). V lost 1 base to trimming and J lost 5 bases, with 14 bases between them.

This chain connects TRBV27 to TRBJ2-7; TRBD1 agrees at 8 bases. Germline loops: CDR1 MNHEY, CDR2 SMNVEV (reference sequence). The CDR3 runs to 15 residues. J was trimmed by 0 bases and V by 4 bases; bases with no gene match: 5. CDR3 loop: CASSSPGTGSYEQYF. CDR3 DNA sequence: TGTGCCAGCAGTTCCCCTGGGACAGGCTCCTACGAGCAGTACTTC.

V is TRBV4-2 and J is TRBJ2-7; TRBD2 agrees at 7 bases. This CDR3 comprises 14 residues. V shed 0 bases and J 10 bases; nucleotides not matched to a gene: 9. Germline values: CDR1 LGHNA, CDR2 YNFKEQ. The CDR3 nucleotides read TGTGCCAGCAGCCAAGAGCTCGAGCTAGCGGTTCAGTACTTC. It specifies CASSQELELAVQYF.

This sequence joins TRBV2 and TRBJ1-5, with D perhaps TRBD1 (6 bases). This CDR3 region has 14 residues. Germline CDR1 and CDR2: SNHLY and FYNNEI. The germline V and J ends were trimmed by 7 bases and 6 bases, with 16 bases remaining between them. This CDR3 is CASTPTGRGQPQHF. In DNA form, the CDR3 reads TGTGCCAGCACTCCCACAGGCAGGGGTCAGCCCCAGCATTTT.